Presented here are 4 T cell receptor beta chains from one specimen sequenced in a study of shared clonotypes between healthy human individuals. TCRdb's table, derived via immunoSEQ multiplex PCR, lists solely in-frame clones and lacks some. The sample has 850,000 to 1,200,000 clones, approximately 68% seen once. The sample comprised memory CD4+ T cells sorted from blood. Sample subset: CD45RA-negative fraction. These receptors all stem from a man younger than 35 in good health.

The V call is TRBV6-1, the J call TRBJ2-3; D gene unclear. With 0 bases removed from V and 3 bases from J, the gap between germline ends came to 10 bases. The CDR3 spans 15 residues. Germline lookup yields CDR1 MNHNS and CDR2 SASEGT. The chain's CDR3 is CASSEADSNTDTQYF. CDR3 coding DNA: TGTGCCAGCAGTGAAGCCGACTCCAATACAGATACGCAGTATTTT.

There are a few counts of this clone. This sequence joins TRBV7-2 and TRBJ1-1, with 9 bases identical to TRBD1. Germline V gives CDR1 SGHTA, CDR2 FQGNSA. V lost 5 bases and J lost 7; bases outside the gene matches: 8. The CDR3 totals 14 residues. The CDR3 protein is CASSVRQGVVEAFF. The CDR3 coding sequence is TGTGCCAGCAGCGTCCGACAGGGGGTGGTTGAAGCTTTCTTT. The full variable domain, with the rest looked up from reference TRBV7-2 and TRBJ1-1, is GAGVSQSPSNKVTEKGKDVELRCDPISGHTALYWYRQSLGQGLEFLIYFQGNSAPDKSGLPSDRFSAERTGGSVSTLTIQRTQQEDSAVYLCASSVRQGVVEAFFGQGTRLTVV.

The chain couples TRBV5-4 to TRBJ2-7; D not resolved. Trimming cost V 0 bases and J 0 bases, with 10 bases left between them. In germline, CDR1 is SGHNT, CDR2 YYREEE (reference sequence). The CDR3 consists of 15 residues. In DNA form, the CDR3 reads TGTGCCAGCAGCTTGGCCCGAGCGAGCTCCTACGAGCAGTACTTC. This gives the protein CASSLARASSYEQYF. The full variable domain, in which reference TRBV5-4 and TRBJ2-7 provide the parts outside the CDR3, is ETGVTQSPTHLIKTRGQQVTLRCSSQSGHNTVSWYQQALGQGPQFIFQYYREEENGRGNFPPRFSGLQFPNYSSELNVNALELDDSALYLCASSLARASSYEQYFGPGTRLTVT.

This clone was seen once. The chain couples TRBV30 to TRBJ2-5; tentatively, D is TRBD1 or TRBD2 (5 bases each). Trimming took off 0 bases at V and 4 bases at J, with 9 bases between the two ends. CDR3 length: 13 residues. Germline CDR1 and CDR2: GTSNPN and SVGIG (reference sequence). The CDR3 loop is CAWSVGDRETQYF. The CDR3 nucleotides read TGTGCCTGGAGTGTAGGGGACCGAGAGACCCAGTACTTC.